The present T cell receptor (beta chain) was sequenced within a study of response to subunit inactivated influenza vaccine. Regarding the study as a whole: A suggestion made by the authors is that each seasonal influenza vaccination recruits few new T cells.

Concerning this clonotype itself: Antigen unknown.

TCRdb re-called the RT-PCR reads with MiXCR, one entry per CDR3 protein. The sample consists of 750,000 to 850,000 distinct CDR3 sequences, roughly 18% of them appearing once. Germline CDR1 and CDR2: SGHTA and FQGNSA. The CDR3 runs to 16 residues. The junction had 5 bases not matched to a gene; V was cut back by 3 bases and J by 2 bases. The chain uses TRBV7-2 and TRBJ1-3, with 9 bases identical to TRBD1. The receptor was isolated from a man aged 45 to 65 who received an inactivated influenza vaccine. Sequenced here: PBMCs from blood, sampled 4 to 6 days after vaccination. The CDR3 region has the DNA TGTGCCAGCAGCTTGTGGACAGGGGAGGCTGGAAACACCATATATTTT. This translates into CASSLWTGEAGNTIYF.